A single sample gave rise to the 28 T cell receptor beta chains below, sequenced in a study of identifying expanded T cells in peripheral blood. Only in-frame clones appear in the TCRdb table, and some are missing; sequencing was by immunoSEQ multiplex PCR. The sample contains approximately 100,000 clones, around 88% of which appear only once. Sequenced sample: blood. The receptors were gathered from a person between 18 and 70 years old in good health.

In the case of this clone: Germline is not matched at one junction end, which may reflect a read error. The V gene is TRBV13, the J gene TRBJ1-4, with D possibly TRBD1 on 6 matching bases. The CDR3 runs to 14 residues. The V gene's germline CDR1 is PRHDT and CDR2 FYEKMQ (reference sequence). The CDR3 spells CASSLGGAREKLFF. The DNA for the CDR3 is TGTGCCAGCAGCCTAGGGGGGGCTAGAGAAAAACTGTTTTTT.

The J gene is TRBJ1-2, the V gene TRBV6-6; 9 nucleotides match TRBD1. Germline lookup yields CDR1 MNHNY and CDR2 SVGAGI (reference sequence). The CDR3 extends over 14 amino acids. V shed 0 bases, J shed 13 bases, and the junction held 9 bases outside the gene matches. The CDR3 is CASSYSVGQGFLTF. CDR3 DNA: TGTGCCAGCAGTTACTCGGTGGGACAGGGTTTTCTCACCTTC.

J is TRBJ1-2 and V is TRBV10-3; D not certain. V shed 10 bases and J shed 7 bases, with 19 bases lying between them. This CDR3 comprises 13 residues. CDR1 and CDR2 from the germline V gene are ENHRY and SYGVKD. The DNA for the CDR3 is TGTGCCACCAAGACCCGGGCCGTGGTTGGCTACACCTTC. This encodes CATKTRAVVGYTF.

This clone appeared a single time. This CDR3 reads CASSYVSYEQYF. The CDR3 DNA follows: TGTGCCAGCAGTTACGTGAGCTACGAGCAGTACTTC. The chain employs TRBV6-6 and TRBJ2-7, with D unclear. With 2 bases removed from V and 3 bases from J, the gap between germline ends came to 5 bases. This CDR3 comprises 12 residues. Looked up from germline, CDR1 is MNHNY and CDR2 is SVGAGI (reference sequence).

CDR3 sequence reads: CASRGVDSYEQYF. As DNA, the CDR3 is TGTGCCAGCAGGGGGGTTGACAGTTACGAGCAGTACTTC. V is TRBV27 and J is TRBJ2-7; D may correspond to TRBD1 or TRBD2 (5 bases each). This CDR3 comprises 13 residues. Trimming removed 6 bases from V and 4 bases from J, with 13 bases in between. Germline CDR1 reads MNHEY; CDR2 reads SMNVEV (reference sequence).

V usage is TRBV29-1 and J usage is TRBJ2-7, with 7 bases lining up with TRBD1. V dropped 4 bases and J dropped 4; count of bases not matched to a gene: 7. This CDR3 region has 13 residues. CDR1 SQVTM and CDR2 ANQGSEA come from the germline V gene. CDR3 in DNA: TGCAGCGTTGTAGGGGGCCTAATTTACGAGCAGTACTTC. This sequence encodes CSVVGGLIYEQYF.

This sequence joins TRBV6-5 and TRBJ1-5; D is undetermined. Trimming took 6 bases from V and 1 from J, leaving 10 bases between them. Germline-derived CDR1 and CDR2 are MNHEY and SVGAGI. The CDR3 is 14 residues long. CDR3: CASSHARSNQPQHF. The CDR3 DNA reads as TGTGCCAGCAGCCACGCTCGCAGCAATCAGCCCCAGCATTTT.

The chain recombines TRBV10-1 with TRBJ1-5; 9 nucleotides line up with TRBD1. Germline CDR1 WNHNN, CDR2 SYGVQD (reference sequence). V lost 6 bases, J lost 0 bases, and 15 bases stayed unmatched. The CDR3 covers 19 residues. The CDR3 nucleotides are TGCGCCAGCAGCAACAACAGGGGGCCCCACCCCTATAGCAATCAGCCCCAGCATTTT. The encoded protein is CASSNNRGPHPYSNQPQHF.

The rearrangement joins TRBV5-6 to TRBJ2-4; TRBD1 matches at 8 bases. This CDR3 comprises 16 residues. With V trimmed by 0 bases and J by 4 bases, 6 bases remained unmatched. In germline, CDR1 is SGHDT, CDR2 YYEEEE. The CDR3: CASSLGPGQDKNIQYF. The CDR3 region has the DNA TGTGCCAGCAGCTTGGGACCGGGACAGGATAAAAACATTCAGTACTTC.

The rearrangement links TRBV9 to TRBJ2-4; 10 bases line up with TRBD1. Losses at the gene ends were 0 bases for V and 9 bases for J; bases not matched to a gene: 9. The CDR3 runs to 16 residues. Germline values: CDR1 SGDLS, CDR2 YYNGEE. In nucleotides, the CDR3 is TGTGCCAGCAGCGTAGCCGGGACAGGGGTCCCTGTCATTCAGTACTTC. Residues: CASSVAGTGVPVIQYF.

For the CDR3, the DNA is TGTGCCAGCAGACCGAGGGGGGCGCAAGGCTACACCTTC. Protein: CASRPRGAQGYTF. The V call is TRBV14, the J call TRBJ1-2, with a possible D match to TRBD1 (6 bases). V shed 6 bases and J shed 8 bases, with 16 bases lying between them. Germline CDR1 SGHDN, CDR2 FVKESK. CDR3 length: 13 residues.

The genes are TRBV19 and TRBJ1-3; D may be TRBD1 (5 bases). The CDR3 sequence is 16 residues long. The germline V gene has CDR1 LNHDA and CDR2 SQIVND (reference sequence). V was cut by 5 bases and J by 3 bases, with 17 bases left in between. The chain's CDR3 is CASSAPARENGNTIYF. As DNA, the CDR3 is TGTGCCAGTAGTGCACCGGCCAGGGAAAATGGAAACACCATATATTTT.

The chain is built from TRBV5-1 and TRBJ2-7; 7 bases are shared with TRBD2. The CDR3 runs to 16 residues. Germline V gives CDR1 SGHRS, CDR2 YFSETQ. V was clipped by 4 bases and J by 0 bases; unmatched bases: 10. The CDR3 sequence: CASSLAPRGSSYEQYF. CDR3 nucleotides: TGCGCCAGCAGCCTTGCGCCGCGGGGGTCCTCCTACGAGCAGTACTTC. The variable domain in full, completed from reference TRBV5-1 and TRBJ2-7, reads KAGVTQTPRYLIKTRGQQVTLSCSPISGHRSVSWYQQTPGQGLQFLFEYFSETQRNKGNFPGRFSGRQFSNSRSEMNVSTLELGDSALYLCASSLAPRGSSYEQYFGPGTRLTVT.

This CDR3 is CAISESVGETQYF. CDR3 in DNA: TGTGCCATCAGTGAGTCGGTCGGGGAGACCCAGTACTTC. V is TRBV10-3 and J is TRBJ2-5; D call uncertain. Germline-derived CDR1 and CDR2 are ENHRY and SYGVKD. The CDR3 spans 13 residues. Trimming cost V 0 bases and J 5 bases, with 7 bases left between them.

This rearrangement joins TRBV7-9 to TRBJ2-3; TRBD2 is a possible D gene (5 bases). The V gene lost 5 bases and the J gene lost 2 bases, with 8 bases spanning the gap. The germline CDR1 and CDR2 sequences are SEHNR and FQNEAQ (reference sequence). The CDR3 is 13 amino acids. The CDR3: CASSVDYTDTQYF. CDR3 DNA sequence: TGTGCCAGCAGCGTCGACTACACAGATACGCAGTATTTT.

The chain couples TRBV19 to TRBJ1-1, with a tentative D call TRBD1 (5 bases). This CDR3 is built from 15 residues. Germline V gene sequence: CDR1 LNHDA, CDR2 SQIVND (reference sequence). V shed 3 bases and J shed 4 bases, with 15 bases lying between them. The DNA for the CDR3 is TGTGCCAGTAGTATGGGGGACTGGGGCGGCACTGAAGCTTTCTTT. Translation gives CASSMGDWGGTEAFF.

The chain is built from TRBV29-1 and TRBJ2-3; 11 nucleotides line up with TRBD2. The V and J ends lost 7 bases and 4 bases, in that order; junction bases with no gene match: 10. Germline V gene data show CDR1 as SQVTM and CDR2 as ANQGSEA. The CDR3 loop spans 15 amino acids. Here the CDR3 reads CSATPGSGGADTQYF. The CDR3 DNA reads TGCAGCGCAACCCCGGGTAGCGGGGGGGCAGATACGCAGTATTTT.

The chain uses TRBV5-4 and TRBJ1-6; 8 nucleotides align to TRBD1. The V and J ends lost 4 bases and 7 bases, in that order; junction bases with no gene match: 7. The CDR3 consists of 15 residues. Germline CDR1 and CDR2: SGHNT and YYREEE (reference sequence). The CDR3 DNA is TGTGCCAGCAGCCCCTTCCGGGACAGGAATTCACCCCTCCACTTT. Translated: CASSPFRDRNSPLHF.

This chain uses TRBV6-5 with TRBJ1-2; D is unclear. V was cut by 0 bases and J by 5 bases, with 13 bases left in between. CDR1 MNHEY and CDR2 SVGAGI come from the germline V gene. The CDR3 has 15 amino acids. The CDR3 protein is CASSYSINSGYGYTF. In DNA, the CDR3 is TGTGCCAGCAGTTACTCGATCAACAGCGGGTATGGCTACACCTTC.

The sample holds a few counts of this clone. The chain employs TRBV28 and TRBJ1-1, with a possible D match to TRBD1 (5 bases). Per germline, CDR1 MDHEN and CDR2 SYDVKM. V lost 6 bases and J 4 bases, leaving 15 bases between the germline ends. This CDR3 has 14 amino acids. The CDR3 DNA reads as TGTGCCAGCAGCCGTATAGGGGAGAGCACTGAAGCTTTCTTT. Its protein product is CASSRIGESTEAFF.

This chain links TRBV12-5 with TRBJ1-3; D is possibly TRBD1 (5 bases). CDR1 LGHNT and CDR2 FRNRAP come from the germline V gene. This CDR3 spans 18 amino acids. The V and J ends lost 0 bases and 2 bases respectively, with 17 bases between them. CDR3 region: CASGLVPGRSITGNTIYF. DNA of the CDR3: TGTGCTAGTGGTTTGGTACCGGGACGGAGTATCACTGGAAACACCATATATTTT.

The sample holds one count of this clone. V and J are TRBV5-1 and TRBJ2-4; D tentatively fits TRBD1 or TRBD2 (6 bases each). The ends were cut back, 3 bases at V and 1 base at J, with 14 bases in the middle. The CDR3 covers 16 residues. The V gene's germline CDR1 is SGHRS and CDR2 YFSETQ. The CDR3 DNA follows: TGCGCCAGCAGCTGGGGGGCCAAGAGGGCCAAAAACATTCAGTACTTC. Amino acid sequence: CASSWGAKRAKNIQYF.

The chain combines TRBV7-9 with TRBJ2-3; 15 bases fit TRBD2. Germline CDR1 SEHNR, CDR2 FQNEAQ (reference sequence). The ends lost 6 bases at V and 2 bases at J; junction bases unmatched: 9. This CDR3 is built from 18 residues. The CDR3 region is CASSSHRTSGGDTDTQYF. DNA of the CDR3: TGTGCCAGCAGTTCACATCGGACTAGCGGGGGGGACACAGATACGCAGTATTTT.

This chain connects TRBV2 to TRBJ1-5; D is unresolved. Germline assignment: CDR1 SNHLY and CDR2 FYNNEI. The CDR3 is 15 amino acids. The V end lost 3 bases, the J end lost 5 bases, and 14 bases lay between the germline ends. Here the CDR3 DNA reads TGTGCCAGCAGTGACCCCGGCCGATCTTATCAGCCCCAGCATTTT. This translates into CASSDPGRSYQPQHF.

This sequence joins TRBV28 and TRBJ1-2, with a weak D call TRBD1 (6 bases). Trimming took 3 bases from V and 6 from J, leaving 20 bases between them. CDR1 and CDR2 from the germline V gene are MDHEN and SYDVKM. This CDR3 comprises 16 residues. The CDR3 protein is CASSLRALQGKNGYTF. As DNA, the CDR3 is TGTGCCAGCAGTTTGCGAGCTTTACAGGGAAAGAATGGCTACACCTTC.

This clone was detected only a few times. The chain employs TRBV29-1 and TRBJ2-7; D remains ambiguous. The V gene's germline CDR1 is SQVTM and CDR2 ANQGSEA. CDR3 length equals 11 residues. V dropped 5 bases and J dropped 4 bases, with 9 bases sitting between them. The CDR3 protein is CSVTAPYEQYF. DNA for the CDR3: TGCAGCGTTACGGCCCCATACGAGCAGTACTTC.

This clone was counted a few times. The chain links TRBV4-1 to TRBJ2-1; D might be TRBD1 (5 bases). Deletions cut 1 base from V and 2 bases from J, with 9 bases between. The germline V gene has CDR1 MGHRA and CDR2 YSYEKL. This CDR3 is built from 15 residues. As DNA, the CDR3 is TGCGCCAGCAGCCAAGGGGGCGCGGCCTACAATGAGCAGTTCTTC. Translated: CASSQGGAAYNEQFF.

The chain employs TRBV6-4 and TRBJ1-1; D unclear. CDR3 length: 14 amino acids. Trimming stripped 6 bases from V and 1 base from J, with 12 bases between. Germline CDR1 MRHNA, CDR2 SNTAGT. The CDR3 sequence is CASSSEVGNTEAFF. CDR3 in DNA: TGTGCCAGCAGCTCCGAGGTCGGGAACACTGAAGCTTTCTTT.